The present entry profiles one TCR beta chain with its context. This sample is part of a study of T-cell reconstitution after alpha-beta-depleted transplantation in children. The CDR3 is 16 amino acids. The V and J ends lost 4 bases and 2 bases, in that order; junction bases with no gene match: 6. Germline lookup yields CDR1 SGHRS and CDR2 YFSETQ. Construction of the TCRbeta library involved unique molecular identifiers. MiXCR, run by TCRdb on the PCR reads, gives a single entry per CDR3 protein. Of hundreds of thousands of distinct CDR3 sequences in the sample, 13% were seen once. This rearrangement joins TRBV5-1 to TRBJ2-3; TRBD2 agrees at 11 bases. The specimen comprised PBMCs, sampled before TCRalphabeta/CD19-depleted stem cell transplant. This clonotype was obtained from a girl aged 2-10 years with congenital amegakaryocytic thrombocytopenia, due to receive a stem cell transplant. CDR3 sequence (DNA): TGCGCCAGCAGCAAGCTACTAGCGGGAGACACAGATACGCAGTATTTT. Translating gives CASSKLLAGDTDTQYF.